These T cell receptor beta chains were read from a single sample in a study of technical replicates of blood from a handful of donors. Method: immunoSEQ multiplex PCR; TCRdb's copy keeps in-frame clones and lacks some. Of over 70,000 clones listed, nearly 98% are singletons. The specimen was T cells isolated from PBMCs. The receptor set was obtained from a human donor in good health. The CDR3 runs from the conserved cysteine through the conserved F or W. A D gene is named only where the DNA matches it firmly. Some rows have no size entry. The others give once, few or many, or a class for an expanded clone.

size	J	V	D	DNA	CDR3
.	TRBJ2-7	TRBV6-5	.	TGTGCCAGCAGTTACAGCAGAGGAATCGAGCAGTACTTC	CASSYSRGIEQYF
.	TRBJ2-1	TRBV18	TRBD1	TGTGCCAGCTCACCACCCGGGGACAGGGTAAGAGAGCAGTTCTTC	CASSPPGDRVREQFF
once	TRBJ2-7	TRBV9	.	TGTGCCAGCAGCGATCAGGGGAGCGGCTCCTACGAGCAGTACTTC	CASSDQGSGSYEQYF
.	TRBJ1-5	TRBV19	TRBD1	TGTGCCAGTATGGGGTTTGGACAGGGACGGGATCAGCCCCAGCATTTT	CASMGFGQGRDQPQHF
.	TRBJ2-7	TRBV28	TRBD2	TGTGCCAGCTCGGGCGGGAGGGTATTGTCCTACGAGCAGTACTTC	CASSGGRVLSYEQYF
.	TRBJ2-5	TRBV19	.	TGTGCCAGTAGTATCTGGAGCGTTGACTACCAAGAGACCCAGTACTTC	CASSIWSVDYQETQYF
.	TRBJ2-3	TRBV29-1	.	TGCAGCGCCACCAAGTCAGGGTCAGATACGCAGTATTTT	CSATKSGSDTQYF
.	TRBJ2-7	TRBV7-2	.	TGTGCCAGCAGTGCGGGCCTAGCCCTCTACGAGCAGTACTTC	CASSAGLALYEQYF
.	TRBJ2-2	TRBV5-1	TRBD2	TGCGCCAGCAGGTGGCTAGCGGCGAACACCGGGGAGCTGTTTTTT	CASRWLAANTGELFF
.	TRBJ2-7	TRBV5-8	.	TGTGCCAGCAATTCCGGGACTTTGGCCTACGAGCAGTACTTC	CASNSGTLAYEQYF
.	TRBJ2-7	TRBV10-3	TRBD1	TGTGCCATTGCTCTCCCCTCGGGACAGCTTACCGAGCAGTACTTC	CAIALPSGQLTEQYF
.	TRBJ2-5	TRBV18	.	TGTGCCAGCTCACCGCCATTGTTGGGGGGAGTCGAGACCCAGTACTTC	CASSPPLLGGVETQYF
.	TRBJ1-1	TRBV11-1	.	TGTGCCAGCAGCCCACCTTCCGGGTTAGCTGAAGCTTTCTTT	CASSPPSGLAEAFF
.	TRBJ2-1	TRBV29-1	.	TGCAGCGTCGACAACCACAAGGATGAGCAGTTCTTC	CSVDNHKDEQFF
.	TRBJ1-2	TRBV2	.	TGTGCCAGCAGTGAAGGGTCAGGGTTTGGCTACACCTTC	CASSEGSGFGYTF
.	TRBJ1-2	TRBV2	.	TGTGCCAGCAGTCGTAGACAAACCAACTATGGCTACACCTTC	CASSRRQTNYGYTF
.	TRBJ2-2	TRBV7-3	.	TGTGCCAGCAGCTTTCGTACCGGGGAGCTGTTTTTT	CASSFRTGELFF
.	TRBJ2-5	TRBV7-6	.	TGTGCCAGCAGCATCGGACAGAGAGGCGAGACCCAGTACTTC	CASSIGQRGETQYF
.	TRBJ2-1	TRBV10-3	.	TGTGCCATCAGCGTGGACAACGAGCAGTTCTTC	CAISVDNEQFF
once	TRBJ1-5	TRBV4-1	.	TGCGCCAGCAGCCAAGATGGGCAGGGCAATCAGCCCCAGCATTTT	CASSQDGQGNQPQHF
once	TRBJ2-7	TRBV6-1	TRBD2	TGTGCCAGCAGTGATAGCGGGAGGGCCCCGGGAGAGCAGTACTTC	CASSDSGRAPGEQYF
.	TRBJ1-6	TRBV6-1	.	TGTGCCAGCAGTCCTCGCGCGGCTCCTAATTCACCCCTCCACTTT	CASSPRAAPNSPLHF
.	TRBJ2-5	TRBV19	TRBD1	TGTGCCAGTAGTTCCGGGACAGGGACAGAGACCCAGTACTTC	CASSSGTGTETQYF
.	TRBJ2-1	TRBV28	TRBD2	TGTGCCAGCAGTACCCCATGGTTGGAACTAGCGCTCTCCTACAATGAGCAGTTCTTC	CASSTPWLELALSYNEQFF
.	TRBJ2-3	TRBV7-9	.	TGTGCCAGCTCTAGACCCAACACAGATACGCAGTATTTT	CASSRPNTDTQYF
.	TRBJ2-7	TRBV6-1	TRBD2	TGTGCCAGCAGTGAGACTAGCGGACATCTGTTTTCGCAGTACTTC	CASSETSGHLFSQYF
.	TRBJ2-3	TRBV5-6	.	TGTGCCAGTGGAGATGAGTGGGATACGCAGTATTTT	CASGDEWDTQYF
.	TRBJ2-7	TRBV19	TRBD2	TGTGCCAGCAGGACTAGCGGGCTCGGGGAGCAGTACTTC	CASRTSGLGEQYF
once	TRBJ1-2	TRBV28	TRBD1	TGTGCCAGCATGGGGGCTGACAGGGGGACCGACAACTATGGCTACACCTTC	CASMGADRGTDNYGYTF
.	TRBJ2-3	TRBV12-5	TRBD2	TGTGCTAGTGATAAAGGGACTAGCCTAATCTCAGATACGCAGTATTTT	CASDKGTSLISDTQYF
.	TRBJ2-3	TRBV4-2	.	TGTGCCAGCAGCCGGTACTCCACAGATACGCAGTATTTT	CASSRYSTDTQYF
once	TRBJ1-1	TRBV30	.	TGTGCCTGGACCCGGGACAAGAACACTGAAGCTTTCTTT	CAWTRDKNTEAFF
.	TRBJ1-2	TRBV6-5	.	TGTGCCAGCAGGAAAGACTCGGGTGGCTACACCTTC	CASRKDSGGYTF
.	TRBJ1-6	TRBV27	.	TGTGCCACCAAGGACAGTCCCAATTCACCCCTCCACTTT	CATKDSPNSPLHF
.	TRBJ2-7	TRBV4-1	TRBD1	TGCGCCAGCAGCCGAGGAAGGGGCCTGACAGGGCCACAGGACGAGCAGTACTTC	CASSRGRGLTGPQDEQYF
.	TRBJ1-5	TRBV30	.	TGTGCCTGGAGTAAGGACAGTCTTAGCAATCAGCCCCAGCATTTT	CAWSKDSLSNQPQHF
.	TRBJ2-1	TRBV6-6	TRBD2	TGTGCCAGCAGTCAGGGACTAGCGGGAGTAGGGGAGCAGTTCTTC	CASSQGLAGVGEQFF
.	TRBJ1-1	TRBV5-1	.	TGCGCCAGCAGCTTGGCCCCGGGAAACACTGAAGCTTTCTTT	CASSLAPGNTEAFF
.	TRBJ2-5	TRBV19	TRBD2	TGTGCCAGTAGTGCCGATGTTGCGGGAGGGCCGGAGACCCAGTACTTC	CASSADVAGGPETQYF